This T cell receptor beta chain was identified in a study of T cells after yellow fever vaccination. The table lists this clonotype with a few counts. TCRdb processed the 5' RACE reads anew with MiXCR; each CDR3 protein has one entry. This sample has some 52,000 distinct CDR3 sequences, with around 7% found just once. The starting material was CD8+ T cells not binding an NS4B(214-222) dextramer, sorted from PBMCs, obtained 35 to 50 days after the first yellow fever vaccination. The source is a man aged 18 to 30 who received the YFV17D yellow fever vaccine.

The CDR3 DNA reads TGTGCCAGCAGCTTAGCGACGGGGAACACTGAAGCTTTCTTT. Protein: CASSLATGNTEAFF. The genes are TRBV7-9 and TRBJ1-1; D ambiguous. The CDR3 runs to 14 residues. Trimming removed 0 bases at V and 1 base at J, with 6 bases between. CDR1 and CDR2 (germline): SEHNR, FQNEAQ (reference sequence). Complete variable domain (other parts from reference TRBV7-9 and TRBJ1-1): DTGVSQNPRHKITKRGQNVTFRCDPISEHNRLYWYRQTLGQGPEFLTYFQNEAQLEKSRLLSDRFSAERPKGSFSTLEIQRTEQGDSAMYLCASSLATGNTEAFFGQGTRLTVV.